This is a list of T cell receptor beta chains from one sample in a study of T cells after yellow fever vaccination. TCRdb reprocessed the 5' RACE reads via MiXCR and lists one record per CDR3 protein. This sample has approximately 260,000 distinct CDR3 sequences, with roughly 13% found just once. The material was CD4+ T cells sorted from PBMCs, obtained 45 days after the yellow fever booster vaccination. The source of these receptors is a man aged 25-45 years who received the YFV17D yellow fever vaccine. Both conserved end residues are part of each CDR3. D genes are given only for firm matches. Clone size is not always given. Where it is, it says once, few, many or a class for expanded clones.

>TRBV6-1|.|16|TRBJ2-1|.
CASRPRPQRIYNEQFF
TGTGCCAGCAGACCGCGCCCGCAGCGGATTTACAATGAGCAGTTCTTC
>TRBV5-6|.|12|TRBJ2-3|.
CASTSVTDTQYF
TGTGCCAGCACCTCAGTCACAGATACGCAGTATTTT
>TRBV12-3/TRBV12-4|few|14|TRBJ2-5|.
CASSLPGGKETQYF
TGTGCCAGCAGTTTACCAGGGGGGAAAGAGACCCAGTACTTC
>TRBV5-5|.|18|TRBJ1-5|TRBD1
CASSLGTGGARFGQPQHF
TGTGCCAGCAGCTTGGGAACAGGGGGCGCGAGGTTCGGGCAGCCCCAGCATTTT
>TRBV28|few|16|TRBJ2-5|TRBD1
CASSSPGQGKKETQYF
TGTGCCAGCAGTTCCCCCGGACAGGGGAAAAAAGAGACCCAGTACTTC
>TRBV7-9|.|14|TRBJ2-7|.
CASSLAGVRDEQYF
TGTGCCAGCAGCTTAGCGGGGGTTCGGGACGAGCAGTACTTC
>TRBV12-3/TRBV12-4|.|16|TRBJ2-7|TRBD2
CASSPWGRSGGIEQYF
TGTGCCAGCAGTCCGTGGGGACGGAGCGGGGGAATCGAGCAGTACTTC
>TRBV7-2|.|17|TRBJ2-4|.
CASSLVGGGMAKNIQYF
TGTGCCAGCAGCTTAGTTGGGGGCGGGATGGCCAAAAACATTCAGTACTTC
>TRBV24-1|.|11|TRBJ2-3|.
CATSDLVTQYF
TGTGCCACCAGTGATTTGGTTACGCAGTATTTT
>TRBV11-2|.|13|TRBJ1-2|.
CASSLLRDGPYTF
TGTGCCAGCAGCTTACTCAGGGATGGGCCCTACACCTTC
>TRBV20-1|many|15|TRBJ2-5|TRBD2
CSARDPSGNGETQYF
TGCAGTGCTAGAGATCCTAGCGGGAATGGAGAGACCCAGTACTTC
>TRBV7-8|few|14|TRBJ1-6|.
CASSPDARNSPLHF
TGTGCCAGCAGCCCGGACGCCCGTAATTCACCCCTCCACTTT
>TRBV5-4|few|16|TRBJ2-1|TRBD2
CASTRDAGTSSNEQFF
TGTGCCAGCACCAGGGATGCCGGGACTAGTTCCAATGAGCAGTTCTTC
>TRBV5-1|few|15|TRBJ2-1|TRBD2
CASSLPAGGFDEQFF
TGCGCCAGCAGCTTACCAGCGGGAGGTTTCGATGAGCAGTTCTTC
>TRBV18|.|15|TRBJ1-4|.
CASSSQQGNNKKLFF
TGTGCCAGCTCATCACAACAGGGAAATAATAAAAAACTGTTTTTT
>TRBV7-2|.|14|TRBJ2-7|.
CASSLDRVKDEQYF
TGTGCCAGCAGCTTAGACAGGGTTAAAGACGAGCAGTACTTC
>TRBV29-1|.|12|TRBJ2-7|.
CSVVSGSYEQYF
TGCAGCGTTGTCAGCGGCTCCTACGAGCAGTACTTC
>TRBV5-1|.|16|TRBJ2-3|.
CASSLGPLTSTDTQYF
TGCGCCAGCAGCTTGGGGCCTTTGACTAGCACAGATACGCAGTATTTT
>TRBV18|few|16|TRBJ2-3|TRBD2
CASSPGLALSTDTQYF
TGTGCCAGCTCACCGGGACTAGCGCTAAGCACAGATACGCAGTATTTT
>TRBV5-5|many|16|TRBJ2-7|.
CASSLVRQKSSYEQYF
TGTGCCAGCAGCTTGGTTCGGCAGAAGAGCTCCTACGAGCAGTACTTC
>TRBV5-1|.|13|TRBJ2-1|.
CASTTATYNEQFF
TGCGCCAGCACGACCGCGACCTACAATGAGCAGTTCTTC
>TRBV20-1|many|11|TRBJ2-1|.
CSAPRNNEQFF
TGCAGTGCCCCAAGAAACAATGAGCAGTTCTTC
>TRBV6-1|few|14|TRBJ2-3|.
CASRPHTSTDTQYF
TGTGCCAGCAGGCCTCACACTAGCACAGATACGCAGTATTTT
>TRBV5-1|.|16|TRBJ1-4|.
CASSLEGGATNEKLFF
TGCGCCAGCAGCTTGGAGGGCGGAGCAACTAATGAAAAACTGTTTTTT
>TRBV5-1|many|15|TRBJ2-7|TRBD1
CASSPGTGQSYEQYF
TGCGCCAGCAGCCCAGGTACGGGACAGTCCTACGAGCAGTACTTC
>TRBV5-4|.|14|TRBJ2-1|.
CASPRAQSYNEQFF
TGTGCCAGCCCCCGGGCCCAATCCTACAATGAGCAGTTCTTC
>TRBV7-2|.|15|TRBJ2-5|.
CASSLATGLRETQYF
TGTGCCAGCAGCTTAGCGACAGGCCTGCGAGAGACCCAGTACTTC